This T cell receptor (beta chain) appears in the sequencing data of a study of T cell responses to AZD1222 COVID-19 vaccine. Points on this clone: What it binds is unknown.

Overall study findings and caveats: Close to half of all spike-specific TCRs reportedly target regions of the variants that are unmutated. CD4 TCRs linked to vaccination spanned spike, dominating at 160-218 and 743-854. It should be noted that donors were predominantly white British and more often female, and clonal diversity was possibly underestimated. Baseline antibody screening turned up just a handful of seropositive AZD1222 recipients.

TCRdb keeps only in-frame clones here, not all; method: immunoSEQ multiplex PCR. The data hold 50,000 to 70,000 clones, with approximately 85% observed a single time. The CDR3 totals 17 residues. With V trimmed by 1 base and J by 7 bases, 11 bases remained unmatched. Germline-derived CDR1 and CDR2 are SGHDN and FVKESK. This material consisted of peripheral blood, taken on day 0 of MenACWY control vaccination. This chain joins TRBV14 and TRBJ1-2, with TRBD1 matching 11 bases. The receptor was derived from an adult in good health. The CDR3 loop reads CASSQVRWTGGESGYTF. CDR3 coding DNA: TGTGCCAGCAGCCAAGTCAGATGGACAGGGGGCGAGAGTGGCTACACCTTC.